This T cell receptor (beta chain) was retrieved from a study of vaccination effects on CD4 cells after COVID-19. Study conclusions and caveats: In convalescents, spike-reactive clones (those seen post-vaccine) were mainly new vaccine-induced clones. Clonal contraction was marked in infection- and vaccine-induced clones late after vaccination.

The CDR3 is made up of 15 amino acids. Germline V gene data show CDR1 as LGHNA and CDR2 as YSLEER. The junction had 3 bases not matched to a gene; V was cut back by 1 base and J by 5 bases. Sequencing followed a ViraFEST assay step that expanded antigen-specific CD4+ T cells with viral peptide pools. Once cultured for more than nine days, the cells underwent separation to obtain CD4+ T cells. PCR showed that the person got SARS-CoV-2 infection at some point between March and December 2020. As for this clone: Antigen: not known.

This table comes from immunoSEQ multiplex PCR, and its TCRdb copy is limited to in-frame clones, with some not included. The sample has about 33,000 clones, around 69% seen once. The sequenced sample was CD4+ T cells from PBMCs cultured with HCoV-NL63 spike peptides, obtained before COVID-19 vaccination. The chain combines TRBV4-3 with TRBJ1-4, with 8 bases identical to TRBD1. This sequence originates from a human donor who had a prior SARS-CoV-2 infection. The DNA for the CDR3 is TGCGCCAGCAGCCAAGGGACAGGGAGAAATGAAAAACTGTTTTTT. Protein sequence: CASSQGTGRNEKLFF.